One TCR beta chain is described in this entry. The CDR3 has 14 residues. V lost 7 bases, J lost 12 bases, and 22 bases lay in between. Germline CDR1 SGHAT, CDR2 FQNNGV. The record originates from a study of blood T cell repertoires in COVID-19. In the study overall: Specimens from acute and convalescent COVID-19 originated in the United States, Italy and Spain. The cDNA or gDNA used as material had been derived from T cells, B-cell-depleted T cells, or PBMCs.

Assay used: immunoSEQ multiplex PCR; TCRdb lists only in-frame clones, some missing. The table has fewer than 75,000 clones, about nine tenths seen once; the top ten hold approximately 4.4%. This receptor was taken from a man in his fifties or sixties with active COVID-19. The rearrangement joins TRBV11-2 to TRBJ2-1, with a weak D call TRBD1 (6 bases). Sequenced input: peripheral blood. In DNA, the CDR3 is TGTGCCAGCACCCCTATCGGGACACGGTCTGGGCAGTTCTTC. Its protein product is CASTPIGTRSGQFF.